This T cell receptor (beta chain) originates from a study of cytomegalovirus exposure and HLA in healthy donors. Turning to the study itself: Genetic ancestry analysis placed more than 80% of the roughly 400 donors that were genotyped in the Caucasian-associated cluster.

The PCR employed 60 Vbeta primers together with 13 Jbeta primers. TCRdb's table, derived via immunoSEQ multiplex PCR, lists solely in-frame clones and lacks some. Reported are some 130,000 clones; the ten largest clones contain 1.5% to 2%. Study conclusions and caveats: CMV serostatus alone was available as immune exposure information.

Per the germline V gene, CDR1 is SGHNT and CDR2 is YYREEE (reference sequence). V was cut by 1 base and J by 4 bases, with 14 bases left in between. This CDR3 region has 15 residues. A note on this clone: The antigen is undetermined.

This chain links TRBV5-4 with TRBJ1-1; TRBD1 is a possible D gene (6 bases). This clonotype was sampled from a man between 18 and 35 years old in good health and CMV-seronegative. The sequenced sample was PBMCs. The CDR3 protein is CASSLYGGLATEAFF. The CDR3 region has the DNA TGTGCCAGCAGCTTGTACGGGGGGCTGGCCACTGAAGCTTTCTTT.